This TCR beta chain was observed in a study of shared clonotypes between healthy human individuals. About this clone: The antigen is undetermined.

The protocol was immunoSEQ multiplex PCR, while the TCRdb copy is restricted to in-frame clones and leaves out a portion. The sample records about 2.4 million clones, roughly 92% being singletons. Points from the study as a whole: When naive CD4 clonotypes were compared across a few donors, 4% to 5.5% were shared.

V was trimmed by 0 bases and J by 3 bases, leaving 12 bases between them. The CDR3 consists of 15 residues. Germline V lookup: CDR1 LGHNA, CDR2 YSLEER. The V call is TRBV4-3, the J call TRBJ2-7, with no clear D. The source is a man aged 18 to 30 in good health. Sequencing was carried out using naive CD4+ T cells sorted from blood. As for subset: CD45RA+ positively selected. CDR3 in amino acids: CASSQESAHDYEQYF. CDR3 DNA sequence: TGCGCCAGCAGCCAAGAATCGGCACATGACTACGAGCAGTACTTC.